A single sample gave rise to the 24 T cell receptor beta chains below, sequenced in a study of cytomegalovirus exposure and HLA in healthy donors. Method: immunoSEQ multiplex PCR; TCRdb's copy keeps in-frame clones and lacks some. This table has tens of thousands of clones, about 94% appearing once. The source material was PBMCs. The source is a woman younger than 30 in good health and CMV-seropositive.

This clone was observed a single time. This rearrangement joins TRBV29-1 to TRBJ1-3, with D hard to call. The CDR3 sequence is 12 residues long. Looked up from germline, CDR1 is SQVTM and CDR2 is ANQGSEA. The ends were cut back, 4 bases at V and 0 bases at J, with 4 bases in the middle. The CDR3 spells CSVVGSGNTIYF. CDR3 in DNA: TGCAGCGTTGTCGGCTCTGGAAACACCATATATTTT.

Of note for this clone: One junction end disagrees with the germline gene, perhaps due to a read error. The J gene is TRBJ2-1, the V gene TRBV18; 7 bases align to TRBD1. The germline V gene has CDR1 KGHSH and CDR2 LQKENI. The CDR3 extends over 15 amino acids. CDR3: CASSPRGQSFNEQFF. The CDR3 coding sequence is TGTGCCAGCTCACCACGGGGACAGTCCTTCAATGAGCAGTTCTTC.

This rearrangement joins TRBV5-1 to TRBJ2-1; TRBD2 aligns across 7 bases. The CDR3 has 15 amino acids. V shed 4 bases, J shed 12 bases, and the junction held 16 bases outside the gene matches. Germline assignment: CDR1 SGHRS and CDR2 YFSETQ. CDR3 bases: TGCGCCAGCAGCCCAAACGCGGGACTACTTACTTCGCAGTTCTTC. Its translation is CASSPNAGLLTSQFF.

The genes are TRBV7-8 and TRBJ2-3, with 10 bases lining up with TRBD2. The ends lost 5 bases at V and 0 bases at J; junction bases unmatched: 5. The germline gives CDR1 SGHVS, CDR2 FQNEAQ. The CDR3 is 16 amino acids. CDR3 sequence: CASSTGLAVSTDTQYF. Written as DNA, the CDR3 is TGTGCCAGCAGCACCGGACTAGCGGTGAGCACAGATACGCAGTATTTT.

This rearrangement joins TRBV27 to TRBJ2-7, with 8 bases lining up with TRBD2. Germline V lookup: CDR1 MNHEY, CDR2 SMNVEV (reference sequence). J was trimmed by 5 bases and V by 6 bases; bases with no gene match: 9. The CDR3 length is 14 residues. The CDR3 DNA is TGTGCCAGCAGCCTTCGGCGGGGGGCCAACGAGCAGTACTTC. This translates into CASSLRRGANEQYF.

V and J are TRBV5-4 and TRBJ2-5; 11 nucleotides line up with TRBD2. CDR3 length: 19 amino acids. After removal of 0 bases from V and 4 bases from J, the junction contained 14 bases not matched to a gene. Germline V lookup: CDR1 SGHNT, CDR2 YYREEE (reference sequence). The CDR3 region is CASSLGGSGRAGGRETQYF. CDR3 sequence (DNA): TGTGCCAGCAGCTTGGGTGGTAGCGGGAGGGCCGGGGGCCGAGAGACCCAGTACTTC.

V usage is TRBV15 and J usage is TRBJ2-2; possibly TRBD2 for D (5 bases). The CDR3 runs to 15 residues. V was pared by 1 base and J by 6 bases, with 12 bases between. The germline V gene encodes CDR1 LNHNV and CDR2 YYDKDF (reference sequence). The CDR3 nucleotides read TGTGCCACCAGCAGAGTGTGGGGAGAAGCCGGGGAGCTGTTTTTT. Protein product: CATSRVWGEAGELFF.

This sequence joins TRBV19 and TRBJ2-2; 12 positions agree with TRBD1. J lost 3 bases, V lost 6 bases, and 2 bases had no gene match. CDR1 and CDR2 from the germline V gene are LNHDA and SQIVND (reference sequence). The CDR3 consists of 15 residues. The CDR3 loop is CASRGTGGDTGELFF. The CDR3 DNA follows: TGTGCCAGTAGGGGGACAGGGGGCGACACCGGGGAGCTGTTTTTT. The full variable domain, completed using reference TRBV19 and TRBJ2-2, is DGGITQSPKYLFRKEGQNVTLSCEQNLNHDAMYWYRQDPGQGLRLIYYSQIVNDFQKGDIAEGYSVSREKKESFPLTVTSAQKNPTAFYLCASRGTGGDTGELFFGEGSRLTVL.

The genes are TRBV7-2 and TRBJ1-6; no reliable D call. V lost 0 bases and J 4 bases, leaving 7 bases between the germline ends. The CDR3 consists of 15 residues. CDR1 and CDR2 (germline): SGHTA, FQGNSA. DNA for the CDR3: TGTGCCAGCAGCTTAGCACGCGGTTATAATTCACCCCTCCACTTT. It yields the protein CASSLARGYNSPLHF.

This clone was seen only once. CDR3 region: CASSYSRRGRNEQFF. The CDR3 bases are TGTGCCAGCAGTTACTCGCGCAGGGGGAGGAATGAGCAGTTCTTC. The chain joins TRBV6-5 to TRBJ2-1, with D perhaps matching TRBD1 (7 bases). Germline assignment: CDR1 MNHEY and CDR2 SVGAGI. Trimming removed 0 bases from V and 7 bases from J, with 13 bases in between. The CDR3 has 15 amino acids.

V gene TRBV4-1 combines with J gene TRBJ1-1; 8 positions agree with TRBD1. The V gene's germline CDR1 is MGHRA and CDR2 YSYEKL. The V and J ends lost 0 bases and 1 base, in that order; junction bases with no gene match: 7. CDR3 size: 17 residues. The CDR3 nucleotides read TGCGCCAGCAGCCAAGATGGGACAGGACCCAAGAACACTGAAGCTTTCTTT. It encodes CASSQDGTGPKNTEAFF.

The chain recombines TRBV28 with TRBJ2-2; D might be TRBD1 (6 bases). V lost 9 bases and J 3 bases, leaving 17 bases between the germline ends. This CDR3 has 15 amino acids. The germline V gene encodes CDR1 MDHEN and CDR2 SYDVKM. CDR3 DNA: TGTGCCAGTCAGTTTAGTCAGGGGTACACCGGGGAGCTGTTTTTT. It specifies CASQFSQGYTGELFF.

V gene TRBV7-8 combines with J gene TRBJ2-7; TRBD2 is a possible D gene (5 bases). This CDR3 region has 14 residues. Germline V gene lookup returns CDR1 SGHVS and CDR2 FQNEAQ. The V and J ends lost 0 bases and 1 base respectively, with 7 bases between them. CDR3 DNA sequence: TGTGCCAGCAGCTTAGCGAGGGTTTCCTACGAGCAGTACTTC. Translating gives CASSLARVSYEQYF.

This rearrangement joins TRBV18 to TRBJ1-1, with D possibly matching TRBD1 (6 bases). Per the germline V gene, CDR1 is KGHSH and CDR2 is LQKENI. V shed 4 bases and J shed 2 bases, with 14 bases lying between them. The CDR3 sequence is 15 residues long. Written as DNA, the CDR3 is TGTGCCAGCTCACGCACGTCAGGGGACAACACTGAAGCTTTCTTT. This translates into CASSRTSGDNTEAFF.

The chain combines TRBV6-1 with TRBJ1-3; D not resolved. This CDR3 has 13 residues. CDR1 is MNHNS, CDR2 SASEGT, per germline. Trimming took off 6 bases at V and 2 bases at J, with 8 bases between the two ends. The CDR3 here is CASSGMTGNTIYF. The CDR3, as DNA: TGTGCCAGCAGCGGGATGACTGGAAACACCATATATTTT.

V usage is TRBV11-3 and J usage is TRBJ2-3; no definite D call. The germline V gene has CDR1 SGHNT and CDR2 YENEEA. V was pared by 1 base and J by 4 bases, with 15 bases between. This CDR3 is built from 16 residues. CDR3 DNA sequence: TGTGCCAGCAGCTTAGGATTGGTAAGGAGCGCAGATACGCAGTATTTT. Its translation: CASSLGLVRSADTQYF.

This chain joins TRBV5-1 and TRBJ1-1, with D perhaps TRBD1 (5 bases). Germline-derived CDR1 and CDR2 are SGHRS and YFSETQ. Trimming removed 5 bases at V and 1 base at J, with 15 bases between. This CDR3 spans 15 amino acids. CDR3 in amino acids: CASSDQATANTEAFF. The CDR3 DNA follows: TGCGCCAGCAGTGACCAGGCGACAGCGAACACTGAAGCTTTCTTT.

This CDR3 reads CAIKTQGEGTDTQYF. CDR3 in DNA: TGTGCCATCAAGACGCAGGGGGAGGGCACAGATACGCAGTATTTT. The rearrangement uses TRBV6-4 and TRBJ2-3; weak D call: TRBD1 (7 bases). Germline loops: CDR1 MRHNA, CDR2 SNTAGT. Trimming took off 10 bases at V and 1 base at J, with 18 bases between the two ends. The CDR3 runs to 15 residues.

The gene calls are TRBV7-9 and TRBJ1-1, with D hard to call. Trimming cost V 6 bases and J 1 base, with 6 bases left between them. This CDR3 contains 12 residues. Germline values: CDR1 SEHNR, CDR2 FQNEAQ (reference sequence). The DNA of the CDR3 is TGTGCCAGCAGATCAGGGAACACTGAAGCTTTCTTT. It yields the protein CASRSGNTEAFF. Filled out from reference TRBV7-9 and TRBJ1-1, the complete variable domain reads DTGVSQNPRHKITKRGQNVTFRCDPISEHNRLYWYRQTLGQGPEFLTYFQNEAQLEKSRLLSDRFSAERPKGSFSTLEIQRTEQGDSAMYLCASRSGNTEAFFGQGTRLTVV.

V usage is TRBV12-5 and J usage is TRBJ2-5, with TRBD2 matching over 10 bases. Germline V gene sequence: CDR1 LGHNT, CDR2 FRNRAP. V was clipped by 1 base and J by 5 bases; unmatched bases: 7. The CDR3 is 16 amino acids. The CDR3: CASGLAWTSGPETQYF. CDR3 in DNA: TGTGCTAGTGGTTTGGCCTGGACTAGCGGTCCGGAGACCCAGTACTTC.

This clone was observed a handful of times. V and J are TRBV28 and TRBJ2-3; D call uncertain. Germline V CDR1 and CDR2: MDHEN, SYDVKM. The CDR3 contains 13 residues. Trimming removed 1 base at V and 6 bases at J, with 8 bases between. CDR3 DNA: TGTGCCAGCAGTTTATCCGGGTTGGATACGCAGTATTTT. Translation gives CASSLSGLDTQYF.

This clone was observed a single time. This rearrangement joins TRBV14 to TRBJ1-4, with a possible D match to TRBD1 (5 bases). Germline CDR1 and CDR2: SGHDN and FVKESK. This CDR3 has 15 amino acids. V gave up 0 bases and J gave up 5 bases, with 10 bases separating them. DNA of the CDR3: TGTGCCAGCAGCCAAGATTACAGGACAAATGAAAAACTGTTTTTT. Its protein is CASSQDYRTNEKLFF. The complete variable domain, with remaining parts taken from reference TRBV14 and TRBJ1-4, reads EAGVTQFPSHSVIEKGQTVTLRCDPISGHDNLYWYRRVMGKEIKFLLHFVKESKQDESGMPNNRFLAERTGGTYSTLKVQPAELEDSGVYFCASSQDYRTNEKLFFGSGTQLSVL.

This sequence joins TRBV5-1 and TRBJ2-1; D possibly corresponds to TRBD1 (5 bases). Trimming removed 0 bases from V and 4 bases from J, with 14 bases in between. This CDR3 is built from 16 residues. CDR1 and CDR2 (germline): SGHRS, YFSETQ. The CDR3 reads CASSLAGAAIYNEQFF. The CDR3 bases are TGCGCCAGCAGCTTGGCTGGGGCCGCCATTTACAATGAGCAGTTCTTC.

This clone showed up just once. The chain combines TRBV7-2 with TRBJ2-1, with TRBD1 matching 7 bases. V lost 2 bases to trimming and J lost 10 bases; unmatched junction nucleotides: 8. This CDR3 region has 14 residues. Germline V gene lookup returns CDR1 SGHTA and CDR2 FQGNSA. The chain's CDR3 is CASSLRQGQREQFF. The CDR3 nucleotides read TGTGCCAGCAGCTTAAGACAGGGCCAGCGAGAGCAGTTCTTC.